The 6 T cell receptor beta chains reported below all come from one sample, sequenced in a study of vaccination and CD4 T cells after COVID-19. Sequence data for DNA of cultured CD4+ T cells were generated by the Oncomine TCR Beta short-read assay. Investigators obtained genomic DNA by extraction from cultured CD4+ T cells. TCRdb independently ran MiXCR on the PCR reads; one entry per CDR3 protein. The sample holds 12,000 or so distinct CDR3 sequences; 37% are singletons and the top ten take 15% to 20%. Treatment described: roughly 10-day PBMC culture with coronavirus spike peptide pools or control peptides (ViraFEST assay). The unexposed donor gave CD4+ T cells before the COVID-19 pandemic (2011-2018). Their antigens are not known. Sequenced input: CD4+ T cells from blood, cultured in vitro. The receptors were gathered from a human donor in good health.

V is TRBV12-3 or TRBV12-4 and J is TRBJ2-4, with D possibly matching TRBD1 (6 bases). V was pared by 6 bases and J by 5 bases, with 14 bases between. The length of the CDR3 is 14 residues. The CDR3 sequence is CASRKEGGENIQYF. As DNA, the CDR3 is TGTGCCAGCAGAAAGGAAGGGGGTGAAAACATTCAGTACTTC.

The V gene is TRBV7-3, the J gene TRBJ2-2; 8 bases align to TRBD2. The germline gives CDR1 SGHTA, CDR2 FQGTGA. V shed 2 bases and J 3 bases; nucleotides not matched to a gene: 5. The CDR3 extends over 16 amino acids. This chain's CDR3 is CASSLAGRAYTGELFF. As DNA, the CDR3 is TGTGCCAGCAGCTTAGCCGGGAGGGCGTACACCGGGGAGCTGTTTTTT.

This rearrangement joins TRBV6-1 to TRBJ2-3; D gene unclear. The CDR3 runs to 13 residues. Deletions cut 8 bases from V and 7 bases from J, with 16 bases between. The germline gives CDR1 MNHNS, CDR2 SASEGT. CDR3: CASERNDGNTQYF. The CDR3 bases are TGTGCCAGCGAGCGAAATGATGGGAATACGCAGTATTTT.

The rearrangement links TRBV7-9 to TRBJ2-4; weak D call: TRBD1 (8 bases). CDR3 length: 20 residues. Germline V gene data show CDR1 as SEHNR and CDR2 as FQNEAQ (reference sequence). The V gene lost 3 bases and the J gene lost 0 bases, with 24 bases spanning the gap. The CDR3 DNA sequence: TGTGCCAGCAGCTTGCGGCGGGGGAACCCAGGGGGCTTAGCCAAAAACATTCAGTACTTC. Protein sequence: CASSLRRGNPGGLAKNIQYF.

By sample fraction, this clonotype is medium-sized. The J gene is TRBJ1-5, the V gene TRBV20-1; D unclear. V was cut by 0 bases and J by 0 bases, with 18 bases left in between. CDR3 length: 18 amino acids. CDR1 and CDR2 (germline): DFQATT, SNEGSKA (reference sequence). CDR3 protein: CSARDWARELYSNQPQHF. The CDR3 DNA reads as TGCAGTGCTAGAGATTGGGCCCGAGAGCTATATAGCAATCAGCCCCAGCATTTT.

The V gene is TRBV6-5, the J gene TRBJ2-2, with a tentative D call TRBD1 (6 bases). Germline CDR1 is MNHEY and CDR2 is SVGAGI. V shed 2 bases and J shed 3 bases, with 19 bases lying between them. This CDR3 is built from 18 residues. The CDR3 is CASSYLGTRGRYTGELFF. CDR3 in DNA: TGTGCCAGCAGTTACCTCGGGACAAGGGGTCGGTACACCGGGGAGCTGTTTTTT.